This T cell receptor beta chain was obtained from a study of a mutant IDH1 vaccine in newly diagnosed glioma. As for the study in general: Treated patients, averaging 40.4 years, were roughly 60% male and roughly 38% female.

Produced via immunoSEQ multiplex PCR; TCRdb's table is partial and in-frame only. Of approximately 70,000 clones in the sample, roughly 85% were seen once. Indicated time point: baseline, week 1 (first vaccination visit). As for treatment: pre-vaccination baseline after standard-of-care therapy. Germline CDR1 reads LNHNV; CDR2 reads YYDKDF (reference sequence). The V gene lost 0 bases and the J gene lost 5 bases, with 12 bases spanning the gap. The CDR3 spans 15 residues. Source: PBMCs, taken from a glioma patient treated with radiotherapy, temozolomide or both. This chain links TRBV15 with TRBJ2-3; possible D gene TRBD2, 5 bases. The receptor comes from a man aged 30 to 45 with glioma. CDR3 loop: CATSRDRVSGDTQYF. CDR3 DNA sequence: TGTGCCACCAGCAGAGATCGGGTCAGCGGAGATACGCAGTATTTT.